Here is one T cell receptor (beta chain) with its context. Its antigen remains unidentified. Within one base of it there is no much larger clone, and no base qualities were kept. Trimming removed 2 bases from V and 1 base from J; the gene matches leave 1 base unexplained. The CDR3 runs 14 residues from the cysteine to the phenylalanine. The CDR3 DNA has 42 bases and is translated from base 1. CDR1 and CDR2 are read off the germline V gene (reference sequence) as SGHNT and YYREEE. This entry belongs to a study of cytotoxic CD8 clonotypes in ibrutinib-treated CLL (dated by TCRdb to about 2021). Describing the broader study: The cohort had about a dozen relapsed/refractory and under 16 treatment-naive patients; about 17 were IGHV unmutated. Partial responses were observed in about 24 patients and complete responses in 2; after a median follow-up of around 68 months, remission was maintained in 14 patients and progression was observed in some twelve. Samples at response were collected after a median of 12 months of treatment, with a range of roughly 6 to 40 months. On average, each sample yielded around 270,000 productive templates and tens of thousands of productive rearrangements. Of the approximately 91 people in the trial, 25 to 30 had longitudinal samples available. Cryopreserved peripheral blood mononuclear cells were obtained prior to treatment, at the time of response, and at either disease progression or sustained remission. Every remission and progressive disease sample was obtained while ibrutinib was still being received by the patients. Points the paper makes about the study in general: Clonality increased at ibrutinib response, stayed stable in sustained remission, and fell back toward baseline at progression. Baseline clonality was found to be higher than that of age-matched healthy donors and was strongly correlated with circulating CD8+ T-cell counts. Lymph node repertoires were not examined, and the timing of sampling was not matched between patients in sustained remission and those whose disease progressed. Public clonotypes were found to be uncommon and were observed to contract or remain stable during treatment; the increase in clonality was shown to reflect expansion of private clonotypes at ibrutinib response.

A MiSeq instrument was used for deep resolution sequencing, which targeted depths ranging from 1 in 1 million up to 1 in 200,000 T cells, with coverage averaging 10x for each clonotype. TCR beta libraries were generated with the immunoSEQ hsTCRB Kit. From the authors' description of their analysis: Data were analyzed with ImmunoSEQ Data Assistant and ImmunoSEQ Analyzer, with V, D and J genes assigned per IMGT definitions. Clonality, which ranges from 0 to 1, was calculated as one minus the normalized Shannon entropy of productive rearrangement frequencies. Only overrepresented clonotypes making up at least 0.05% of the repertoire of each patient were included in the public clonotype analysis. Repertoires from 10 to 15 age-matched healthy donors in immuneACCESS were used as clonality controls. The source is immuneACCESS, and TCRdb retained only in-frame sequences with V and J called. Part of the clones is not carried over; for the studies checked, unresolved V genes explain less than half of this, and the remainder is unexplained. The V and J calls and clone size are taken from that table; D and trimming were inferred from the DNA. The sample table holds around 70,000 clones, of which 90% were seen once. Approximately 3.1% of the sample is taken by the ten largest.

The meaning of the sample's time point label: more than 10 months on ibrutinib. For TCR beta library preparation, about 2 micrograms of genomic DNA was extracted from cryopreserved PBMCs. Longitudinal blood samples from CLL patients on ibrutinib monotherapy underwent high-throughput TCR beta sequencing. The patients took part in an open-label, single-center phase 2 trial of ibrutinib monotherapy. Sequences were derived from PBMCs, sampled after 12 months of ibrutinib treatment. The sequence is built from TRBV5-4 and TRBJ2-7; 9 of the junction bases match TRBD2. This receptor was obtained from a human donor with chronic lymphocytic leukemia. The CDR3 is CASSLAGGSYEQYF. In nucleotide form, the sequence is TGTGCCAGCAGCTTAGCGGGAGGATCCTACGAGCAGTACTTC.